The 15 T cell receptor beta chains given below trace back to one sample, sequenced in a study of shared clonotypes between healthy human individuals (dated by TCRdb to 2018 to 2020). The library relied on the immunoSEQ multiplex PCR assay. TCRdb's version of the immuneACCESS table is confined to in-frame rearrangements and falls short of the full clone set. An unresolved V gene accounts for under half of the shortfall where checked; the remainder is of unknown origin. This sample has some 2.1 million clones in its table, and about 95% of those were observed once. Jointly, the top ten make up 1.1% of the sample. CD8 naive samples were obtained by positive selection for CCR7 among CD45RO-negative cells, yielding a CD45RA+CCR7+ population from which TemRA cells were excluded. Material: naive CD8+ T cells sorted from blood. The cell subset or site tag for this specimen amounts to: CD45RA+CCR7+. The receptors come from a man aged 18 to 35 in good health.

V and J are TRBV5-6 and TRBJ2-7; either TRBD1 or TRBD2 may fit D (6 bases each). This CDR3 comprises 16 residues. Trimming removed 1 base at V and 3 bases at J, with 17 bases between. Germline CDR1 reads SGHDT; CDR2 reads YYEEEE. As DNA, the CDR3 is TGTGCCAGCAGCTTGCCCCAGGGGACTCGCCTCTACGAGCAGTACTTC. Amino acids: CASSLPQGTRLYEQYF. Based on the CDR3 plus reference TRBV5-6 and TRBJ2-7, the full variable domain is DAGVTQSPTHLIKTRGQQVTLRCSPKSGHDTVSWYQQALGQGPQFIFQYYEEEERQRGNFPDRFSGHQFPNYSSELNVNALLLGDSALYLCASSLPQGTRLYEQYFGPGTRLTVT.

Notes on this clone: In the same sample, other DNA sequences code for this CDR3. V and J are TRBV5-1 and TRBJ2-1, with D possibly matching TRBD2 (5 bases). The CDR3 is made up of 15 amino acids. Germline V gene sequence: CDR1 SGHRS, CDR2 YFSETQ. Trimming stripped 0 bases from V and 0 bases from J, with 7 bases between. CDR3 amino acids: CASSLAGSSYNEQFF. CDR3 nucleotides: TGCGCCAGCAGCTTGGCGGGGAGCTCCTACAATGAGCAGTTCTTC. Full variable domain (missing parts from reference TRBV5-1 and TRBJ2-1): KAGVTQTPRYLIKTRGQQVTLSCSPISGHRSVSWYQQTPGQGLQFLFEYFSETQRNKGNFPGRFSGRQFSNSRSEMNVSTLELGDSALYLCASSLAGSSYNEQFFGPGTRLTVL.

This chain uses TRBV11-2 with TRBJ2-7; maybe TRBD2 (6 bases). Trimming removed 4 bases at V and 2 bases at J, with 15 bases between. CDR3 length: 15 amino acids. Germline CDR1 is SGHAT and CDR2 is FQNNGV. The CDR3 is CASSSPSGGTYEQYF. In DNA form, the CDR3 reads TGTGCCAGCAGCTCCCCCTCGGGCGGGACCTACGAGCAGTACTTC.

The chain carries TRBV10-2 and TRBJ2-3; 10 bases line up with TRBD2. Trimming at V came to 7 bases and at J to 5 bases, leaving 6 bases not matched to a gene. This CDR3 contains 14 residues. Germline CDR1 is WSHSY and CDR2 is SAAADI. The CDR3 DNA reads TGCGCCAGCACTAGGGTAGCGGGAGGAGATACGCAGTATTTT. Translated: CASTRVAGGDTQYF.

The rearrangement links TRBV7-6 to TRBJ1-2; D uncertain. V lost 5 bases to trimming and J lost 8 bases, with 18 bases between them. CDR3 length equals 14 residues. Per germline, CDR1 SGHVS and CDR2 FNYEAQ. The CDR3 DNA is TGTGCCAGCAGCCCCGGCGAGGGAATCTACGGCTACACCTTC. It yields the protein CASSPGEGIYGYTF.

The CDR3 sequence: CAISPGLAGDLGEQYF. The CDR3 region has the DNA TGTGCCATCAGCCCGGGACTAGCGGGAGATTTGGGTGAGCAGTACTTC. This sequence joins TRBV10-3 and TRBJ2-7; TRBD2 matches 14 bases. The trim removed 6 bases at V and 7 bases at J, leaving 11 bases unmatched. The CDR3 is 16 amino acids. Germline V gene data show CDR1 as ENHRY and CDR2 as SYGVKD.

This sequence joins TRBV6-5 and TRBJ2-1, with 10 bases lining up with TRBD1. The germline CDR1 and CDR2 sequences are MNHEY and SVGAGI. CDR3 length equals 14 residues. For the CDR3, the DNA is TGTGCAACCCAACCGGGACAGGGGTACAATGAGCAGTTCTTC. It yields the protein CATQPGQGYNEQFF.

This chain connects TRBV25-1 to TRBJ2-1, with 10 nucleotides matching TRBD2. The CDR3 has 14 amino acids. The trim removed 5 bases at V and 8 bases at J, leaving 6 bases unmatched. Per germline, CDR1 MGHDK and CDR2 SYGVNS. CDR3 nucleotides: TGTGCCAGCAGTCCTAGCGGGGGCTTGGATGAGCAGTTCTTC. Encoded protein: CASSPSGGLDEQFF.

This sequence joins TRBV25-1 and TRBJ1-1; D call uncertain. Germline V lookup: CDR1 MGHDK, CDR2 SYGVNS. CDR3 size: 11 residues. The V end lost 1 base, the J end lost 6 bases, and 3 bases lay between the germline ends. The CDR3 DNA reads TGTGCCAGCAGTGAATTAGCTGAAGCTTTCTTT. It is translated as CASSELAEAFF.

This chain links TRBV9 with TRBJ2-1, with TRBD2 identical over 15 bases. CDR1 and CDR2 (germline): SGDLS, YYNGEE. The CDR3 length is 16 residues. With V trimmed by 5 bases and J by 6 bases, 6 bases remained unmatched. This CDR3 is CASSGLAGGPGNEQFF. The CDR3 region has the DNA TGTGCCAGCAGTGGACTAGCGGGAGGGCCGGGCAATGAGCAGTTCTTC.

This chain joins TRBV19 and TRBJ2-2, with unresolved D. The CDR3 is 15 residues long. CDR1 LNHDA and CDR2 SQIVND come from the germline V gene (reference sequence). V shed 5 bases and J shed 2 bases, with 12 bases lying between them. This CDR3 reads CASSPQLENTGELFF. The CDR3 bases are TGTGCCAGTAGTCCACAACTCGAAAACACCGGGGAGCTGTTTTTT.

The chain uses TRBV19 and TRBJ2-2; D is undetermined. Germline V CDR1 and CDR2: LNHDA, SQIVND (reference sequence). CDR3 length: 15 amino acids. V dropped 7 bases and J dropped 2 bases, with 14 bases sitting between them. DNA for the CDR3: TGTGCCAGTACCCTCGGGCAGTATAACACCGGGGAGCTGTTTTTT. It is translated as CASTLGQYNTGELFF.

This chain uses TRBV27 with TRBJ1-2, with 9 nucleotides matching TRBD1. V shed 4 bases and J 4 bases; nucleotides not matched to a gene: 7. The CDR3 spans 15 residues. Germline assignment: CDR1 MNHEY and CDR2 SMNVEV (reference sequence). CDR3 residues: CASSSPGQGSYGYTF. DNA of the CDR3: TGTGCCAGCAGTTCCCCGGGACAGGGATCCTATGGCTACACCTTC.

The chain combines TRBV7-9 with TRBJ1-4; a possible D gene is TRBD1 (6 bases). Germline loops: CDR1 SEHNR, CDR2 FQNEAQ (reference sequence). Trimming took 5 bases from V and 7 from J, leaving 14 bases between them. The CDR3 totals 14 residues. CDR3 in amino acids: CASSTQGPGEKLFF. CDR3 bases: TGTGCCAGCAGCACACAGGGCCCGGGTGAAAAACTGTTTTTT.

This rearrangement joins TRBV27 to TRBJ2-1; TRBD2 might be the D (5 bases). V was cut by 6 bases and J by 4 bases, with 16 bases left in between. This CDR3 is built from 15 residues. Germline V gene data show CDR1 as MNHEY and CDR2 as SMNVEV (reference sequence). CDR3 in DNA: TGTGCCAGCAGCCGAGGGCGGGTCTTATACAATGAGCAGTTCTTC. Protein product: CASSRGRVLYNEQFF.